This TCR beta chain was obtained from a study of shared T cell receptors in the human thymus (TCRdb year 2021). Regarding the research as a whole: The study examined how self-reactive, shared T-cell receptor alpha chains are generated in the human thymus.

The library was obtained by the immunoSEQ multiplex PCR assay. The table comes from immuneACCESS by way of TCRdb, which keeps in-frame sequences with V and J called. Part of the clones is missing from these tables; in studies checked, under half for an unresolved V gene and the rest for unknown reasons. This sample lists some 700,000 clones; approximately 88% were detected once. Together, the top ten hold approximately 0.011% of the sample. As regards this clone: The clone's antigen remains unknown. Base qualities are not at hand, and no much larger clone is one base apart.

The same sample was also studied in work on human thymus T cells. Drawing on the second study: Donors were immunologically healthy infants undergoing open corrective cardiac surgery for congenital heart defects in Finland. Thymus tissue was obtained as surgical resects removed during corrective cardiac surgery. Biased V and J gene segment usage appeared to be present in both thymic and peripheral blood repertoires. The related research found that thymic TCR repertoires overlapped highly between unrelated individuals. The study described the TCR alpha and beta repertoires in under 10 infant thymus samples and four matching peripheral blood samples. The cohort included more than 5 male and two female infants, with donor ages spanning 7 to 244 days. Thymocytes were mechanically released from the tissue and were stored as pellets of 10-30 million cells at -70 degrees C. A QIAsymphony instrument was used to extract genomic DNA from the frozen cell pellets. Using the immunoSEQ multiplex PCR assay, the TCRB and TCRAD loci were amplified from a standardized quantity of quality-controlled genomic DNA. The amplicons covered the V(D)J region and were long enough to include the CDR3 and to identify the V and J genes. The commercial immunoSEQ service was used to sequence amplicons on an Illumina platform. Primer bias and sequencing errors were corrected as previously described, and TCRAD and TCRB definitions were based on the IMGT database. The repertoires were analysed using immunoSEQ Analyzer 3.0 and VDJTools for basic statistics, V/J segment usage, diversity estimates, rarefaction and pairwise overlap. To estimate diversity, the Chao1, ChaoE, Efron-Thisted, Shannon and inverse Simpson indices were applied, and diversity was also estimated on datasets down-sampled to the smallest sample. Repertoire overlap was determined by strict matching of CDR3 nucleotide sequence, V gene and J gene, and Jaccard-based multidimensional scaling clustering was applied. On average, thymus samples gave 750,000 to 950,000 unique TCRB clonotypes, whereas blood samples gave 75,000 to 85,000.

Sequencing input: thymocytes. The receptor was isolated from a boy under three years old with a congenital heart defect. Donor details come from another sample of the same person, matched by shared clones.

The CDR3 here reads CASSGKVVLAGPQEQFF. The DNA is TGTGCCAGCAGCGGCAAAGTGGTACTAGCGGGGCCCCAGGAGCAGTTCTTC. Recombination connected TRBV7-6 to TRBJ2-1; 10 of the junction bases match TRBD2. V is cut back by 5 bases and J by 10 bases, with 17 bases in the junction unmatched. The CDR3 goes from the cysteine to the phenylalanine over 17 residues. Only CDR3 DNA remains: 51 bases, in frame from the first base. In the germline V gene, CDR1 corresponds to SGHVS and CDR2 to FNYEAQ.